Listed below are T cell receptor beta chains from one sample, sequenced in a study of Ad26.COV2.S vaccination and SARS-CoV-2 variants. TCRdb keeps only in-frame clones here, not all; method: immunoSEQ multiplex PCR. The data show around 240,000 clones, 85% to 90% seen once. Sequenced material: peripheral blood, taken in a trial of Ad26.COV2.S vaccine versus placebo. Receptors were obtained from a person between 18 and 60 years old who received the Ad26.COV2.S COVID-19 vaccine or a placebo. Both conserved end residues are part of each CDR3. D genes are given only for firm matches. Part of the rows lack a size; the others show once, few, many or a class for expanded clones.

D	size	J	V	CDR3	DNA
TRBD1	NA	TRBJ2-5	TRBV3-1/TRBV3-2	CASSQDPRGETQYF	TGTGCCAGCAGCCAAGATCCCAGGGGGGAGACCCAGTACTTC
NA	NA	TRBJ2-2	TRBV7-9	CASRGPTGELFF	TGTGCCAGCAGGGGCCCGACCGGGGAGCTGTTTTTT
NA	NA	TRBJ1-1	TRBV12-5	CASGLGGLGAEAFF	TGTGCTAGTGGTTTAGGCGGCCTCGGCGCTGAAGCTTTCTTT
NA	once	TRBJ2-3	TRBV7-2	CASSLPSLPETDTQYF	TGTGCCAGCAGCCTACCAAGCCTCCCCGAAACAGATACGCAGTATTTT
TRBD1	NA	TRBJ2-3	TRBV7-9	CASSSRTGSTDTQYF	TGTGCCAGCAGCTCCCGGACAGGGAGCACAGATACGCAGTATTTT
TRBD1	NA	TRBJ1-6	TRBV3-1/TRBV3-2	CASSQESNRGDSPLHF	TGTGCCAGCAGCCAAGAAAGCAACAGGGGAGATTCACCCCTCCACTTT
NA	NA	TRBJ2-1	TRBV30	CACQPGTFATEQFF	TGTGCCTGTCAACCCGGGACCTTCGCCACTGAGCAGTTCTTC
TRBD2	NA	TRBJ2-2	TRBV5-5	CASSSLAGESGELFF	TGTGCCAGCAGCTCACTAGCGGGAGAGTCCGGGGAGCTGTTTTTT
TRBD1	NA	TRBJ1-5	TRBV28	CASSLVGTGTYSNQPQHF	TGTGCCAGCAGTTTAGTTGGGACAGGGACTTATAGCAATCAGCCCCAGCATTTT
TRBD2	NA	TRBJ2-3	TRBV7-8	CASSLIRGGTDTQYF	TGTGCCAGCAGCTTAATCCGGGGGGGCACAGATACGCAGTATTTT
NA	NA	TRBJ1-3	TRBV5-1	CASSSSVLLAGNTIYF	TGCGCCAGCAGCAGCAGTGTTCTGCTTGCTGGAAACACCATATATTTT
NA	few	TRBJ2-7	TRBV7-8	CASSRAGLGYEQYF	TGTGCCAGCAGCCGAGCGGGCCTGGGGTACGAGCAGTACTTC
NA	NA	TRBJ2-1	TRBV19	CASSIPQGRHNEQFF	TGTGCCAGTAGTATCCCCCAGGGGAGGCACAATGAGCAGTTCTTC
NA	once	TRBJ2-3	TRBV1	CTSSQDGGQGKDTQYF	TGCACCAGCAGCCAGGACGGTGGACAGGGGAAAGATACGCAGTATTTT
NA	NA	TRBJ1-2	TRBV6-5	CASSYSAITANGYTF	TGTGCCAGCAGTTACTCGGCCATCACCGCGAATGGCTACACCTTC
NA	NA	TRBJ1-1	TRBV6-5	CASSLRGDTEAFF	TGTGCCAGCAGTCTCAGGGGAGACACTGAAGCTTTCTTT